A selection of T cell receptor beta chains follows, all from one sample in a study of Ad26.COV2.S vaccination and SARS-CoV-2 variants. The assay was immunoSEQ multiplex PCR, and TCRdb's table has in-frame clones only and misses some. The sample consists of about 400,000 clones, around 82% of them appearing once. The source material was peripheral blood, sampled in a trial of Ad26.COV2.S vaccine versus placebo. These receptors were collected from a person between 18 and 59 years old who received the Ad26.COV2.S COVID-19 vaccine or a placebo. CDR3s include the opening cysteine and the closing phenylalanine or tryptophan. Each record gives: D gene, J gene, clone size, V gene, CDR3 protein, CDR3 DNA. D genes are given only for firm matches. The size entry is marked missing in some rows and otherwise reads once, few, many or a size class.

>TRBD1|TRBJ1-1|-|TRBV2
CASSEGDSPTEAFF
TGTGCCAGCAGTGAAGGGGACAGTCCCACTGAAGCTTTCTTT
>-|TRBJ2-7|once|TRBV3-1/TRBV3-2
CASSQVRAYEQYF
TGTGCCAGCAGCCAAGTAAGAGCCTACGAGCAGTACTTC
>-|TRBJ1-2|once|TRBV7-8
CASSAYEVDLTVLMNGYTF
TGTGCCAGCAGCGCCTATGAGGTGGACCTTACTGTTTTAATGAATGGCTACACCTTC
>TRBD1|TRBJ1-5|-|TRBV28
CASTVGDRGNQPQHF
TGTGCCAGCACCGTGGGGGACAGGGGCAATCAGCCCCAGCATTTT
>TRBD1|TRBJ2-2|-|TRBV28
CASSFRTGGDGLGTGELFF
TGTGCCAGCAGTTTTCGAACAGGGGGCGACGGGTTGGGAACCGGGGAGCTGTTTTTT
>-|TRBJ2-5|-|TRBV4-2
CASSQEVAGETQYF
TGTGCCAGCAGCCAAGAAGTCGCGGGAGAGACCCAGTACTTC
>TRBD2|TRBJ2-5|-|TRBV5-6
CASSRGLGGMETQYF
TGTGCCAGCAGCAGGGGACTAGGGGGAATGGAGACCCAGTACTTC
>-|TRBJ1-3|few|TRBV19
CASRSLGSGNTIYF
TGTGCCAGTAGAAGTTTGGGATCTGGAAACACCATATATTTT
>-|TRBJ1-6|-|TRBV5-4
CASSLGGSSYNSPLHF
TGTGCCAGCAGCTTAGGCGGGAGCTCCTATAATTCACCCCTCCACTTT
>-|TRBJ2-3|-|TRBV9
CASSERGPRLSTDTQYF
TGTGCCAGCAGCGAGAGAGGCCCGAGACTTAGCACAGATACGCAGTATTTT
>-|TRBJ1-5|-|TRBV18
CASSQMGVGQPQHF
TGTGCCAGCTCACAAATGGGGGTTGGTCAGCCCCAGCATTTT
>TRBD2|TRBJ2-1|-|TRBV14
CASQPLSGGVNEQFF
TGTGCCAGCCAGCCCCTGAGCGGGGGGGTCAATGAGCAGTTCTTC
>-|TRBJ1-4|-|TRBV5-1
CASSLNNEKLFF
TGCGCCAGCAGCTTGAATAATGAAAAACTGTTTTTT
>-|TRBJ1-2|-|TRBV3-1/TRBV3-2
CASSPDSYYGYTF
TGTGCCAGCAGCCCGGACAGTTACTATGGCTACACCTTC
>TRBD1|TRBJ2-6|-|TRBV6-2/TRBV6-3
CASSYIRDREEKSSGANVLTF
TGTGCCAGCAGTTACATCCGGGACAGGGAGGAGAAGAGCTCTGGGGCCAACGTCCTGACTTTC
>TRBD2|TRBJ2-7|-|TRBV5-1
CASSLDRTSGSNEQYF
TGCGCCAGCAGCTTGGATCGGACTAGCGGGAGCAACGAGCAGTACTTC
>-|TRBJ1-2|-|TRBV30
CAWGKWAAANYGYTF
TGTGCCTGGGGCAAATGGGCTGCAGCTAACTATGGCTACACCTTC
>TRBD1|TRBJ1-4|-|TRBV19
CASSFQGVPDGKLFF
TGTGCCAGTAGTTTCCAGGGGGTACCAGATGGAAAACTGTTTTTT
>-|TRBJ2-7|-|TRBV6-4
CASSPGHPYEQYF
TGTGCCAGCAGTCCGGGACACCCCTACGAGCAGTACTTC
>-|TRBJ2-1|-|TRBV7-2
CASSSDLYYNEQFF
TGTGCCAGCAGCTCGGACCTGTACTACAATGAGCAGTTCTTC
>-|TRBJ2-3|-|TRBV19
CASSIGARTDTQYF
TGTGCCAGTAGTATCGGGGCCCGCACAGATACGCAGTATTTT
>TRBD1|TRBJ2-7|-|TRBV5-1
CASSLPGQGYEQYF
TGCGCCAGCAGCTTACCGGGACAGGGGTACGAGCAGTACTTC
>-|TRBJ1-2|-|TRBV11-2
CASSFGRNYGYTF
TGTGCCAGCAGCTTTGGACGGAACTATGGCTACACCTTC
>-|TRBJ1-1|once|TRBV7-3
CASSQDDGYTEAFF
TGTGCCAGCAGCCAAGATGACGGTTACACTGAAGCTTTCTTT
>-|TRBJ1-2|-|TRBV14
CASSQERVGPLDYGYTF
TGTGCCAGCAGCCAAGAAAGGGTGGGGCCCTTGGACTATGGCTACACCTTC
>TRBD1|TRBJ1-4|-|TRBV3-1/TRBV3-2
CASSQDPTGAATNEKLFF
TGTGCCAGCAGCCAAGATCCTACAGGGGCGGCAACTAATGAAAAACTGTTTTTT
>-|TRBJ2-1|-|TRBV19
CASSMRDRPYNEQFF
TGTGCCAGTAGTATGCGAGACAGACCCTACAATGAGCAGTTCTTC
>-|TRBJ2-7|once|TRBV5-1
CASSLGSPQEQYF
TGCGCCAGCAGCTTGGGGTCCCCACAGGAGCAGTACTTC
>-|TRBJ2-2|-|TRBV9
CASSVAGLIFTGELFF
TGTGCCAGCAGCGTAGCGGGGCTAATCTTCACCGGGGAGCTGTTTTTT
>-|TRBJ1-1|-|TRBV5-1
CASSLAVNTEAFF
TGCGCCAGCAGCTTGGCCGTGAACACTGAAGCTTTCTTT
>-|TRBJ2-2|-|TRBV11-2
CASSHWGTGELFF
TGTGCCAGCAGCCATTGGGGCACCGGGGAGCTGTTTTTT
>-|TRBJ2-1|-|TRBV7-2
CASSFRDPQFF
TGTGCCAGCAGCTTCCGGGACCCGCAGTTCTTC
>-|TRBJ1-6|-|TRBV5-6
CASSHDGPLHF
TGTGCCAGCAGCCACGATGGACCCCTCCACTTT
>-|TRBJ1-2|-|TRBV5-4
CASSFGSTNYGYTF
TGTGCCAGCAGCTTCGGGAGTACTAACTATGGCTACACCTTC
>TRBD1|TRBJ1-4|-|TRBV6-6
CASSLNRNRGLDEKLFF
TGTGCCAGCAGTCTCAATCGGAACAGGGGGCTGGATGAAAAACTGTTTTTT
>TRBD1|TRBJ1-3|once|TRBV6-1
CASSEGFNRGLGNTIYF
TGTGCCAGCAGTGAGGGGTTTAACAGGGGGCTTGGAAACACCATATATTTT
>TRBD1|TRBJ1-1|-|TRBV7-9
CASSQGTARMNTEAFF
TGTGCCAGCAGCCAAGGGACAGCCCGGATGAACACTGAAGCTTTCTTT
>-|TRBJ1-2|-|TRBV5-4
CASSAPNYGYTF
TGTGCCAGCAGCGCTCCGAACTATGGCTACACCTTC
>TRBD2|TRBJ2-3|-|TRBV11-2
CASSLGTSAFTDTQYF
TGTGCCAGCAGCTTAGGGACTAGCGCCTTCACAGATACGCAGTATTTT
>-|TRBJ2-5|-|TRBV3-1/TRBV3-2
CASSLNPYGQAQTQYF
TGTGCCAGCAGCCTCAACCCCTATGGCCAGGCACAGACCCAGTACTTC
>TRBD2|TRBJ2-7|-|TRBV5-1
CASSLKRDGEQYF
TGCGCCAGCAGCTTGAAGCGGGACGGCGAGCAGTACTTC
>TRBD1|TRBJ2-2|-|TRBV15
CATGTGSNTGELFF
TGTGCCACCGGGACAGGCTCGAACACCGGGGAGCTGTTTTTT
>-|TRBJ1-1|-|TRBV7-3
CASSVQGETEAFF
TGTGCCAGCAGCGTACAGGGAGAGACTGAAGCTTTCTTT
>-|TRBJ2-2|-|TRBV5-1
CASSFGSYTGELFF
TGCGCCAGCAGCTTTGGCTCTTACACCGGGGAGCTGTTTTTT
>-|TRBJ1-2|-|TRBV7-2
CASSLSQGRRGYTF
TGTGCCAGCAGCTTATCTCAAGGCCGGCGGGGCTACACCTTC
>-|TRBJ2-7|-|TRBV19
CASSPTGVRGEQYF
TGTGCCAGTAGCCCAACAGGAGTTAGGGGCGAGCAGTACTTC
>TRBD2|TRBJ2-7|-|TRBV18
CASSPTTSGGAYYEQYF
TGTGCCAGCTCACCCACCACTAGCGGGGGGGCCTACTACGAGCAGTACTTC
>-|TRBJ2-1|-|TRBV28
CASSLGPSSYNEQFF
TGTGCCAGCAGCCTGGGACCCAGCTCCTACAATGAGCAGTTCTTC
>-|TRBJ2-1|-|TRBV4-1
CASSQDGGTYNEQFF
TGCGCCAGCAGCCAAGACGGGGGTACCTACAATGAGCAGTTCTTC
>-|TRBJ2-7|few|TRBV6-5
CASSYGAGIYEQYF
TGTGCCAGCAGTTACGGAGCCGGTATCTACGAGCAGTACTTC
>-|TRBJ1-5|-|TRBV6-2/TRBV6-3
CASSYQGSYSNQPQHF
TGTGCCAGCAGTTACCAAGGCAGCTATAGCAATCAGCCCCAGCATTTT
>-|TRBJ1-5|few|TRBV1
CTSSQIAQGERNQPQHF
TGCACCAGCAGCCAAATAGCCCAGGGGGAGCGCAATCAGCCCCAGCATTTT
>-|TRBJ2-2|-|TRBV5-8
CASSLNANTGELFF
TGTGCCAGCAGCTTGAACGCTAACACCGGGGAGCTGTTTTTT
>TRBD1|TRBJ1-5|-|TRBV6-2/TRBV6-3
CASSYTSGQGNQPQHF
TGTGCCAGCAGTTACACGAGTGGACAGGGGAATCAGCCCCAGCATTTT
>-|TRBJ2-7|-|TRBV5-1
CASSSELASYEQYF
TGCGCCAGCAGCTCGGAATTAGCCTCCTACGAGCAGTACTTC